The 24 T cell receptor beta chains listed next were all sequenced from one sample in a study of T cell responses to AZD1222 COVID-19 vaccine. The protocol was immunoSEQ multiplex PCR, while the TCRdb copy is restricted to in-frame clones and leaves out a portion. The sample contains more than 85,000 clones, 70% to 90% of which appear only once. The sample was peripheral blood, taken 28 days after the second AZD1222 dose. The receptors stem from an adult who received the AZD1222 COVID-19 vaccine.

The rearrangement joins TRBV28 to TRBJ1-1; tentatively, D is TRBD1 (5 bases). Germline loops: CDR1 MDHEN, CDR2 SYDVKM. CDR3 length: 16 amino acids. The V gene lost 8 bases and the J gene lost 1 base, with 20 bases spanning the gap. The CDR3 spells CASQGSLGQGNTEAFF. DNA of the CDR3: TGTGCCAGCCAAGGCTCACTGGGTCAGGGGAACACTGAAGCTTTCTTT.

The gene calls are TRBV14 and TRBJ1-1, with a possible D match to TRBD1 (6 bases). The CDR3 covers 16 residues. The V gene lost 2 bases and the J gene lost 0 bases, with 13 bases spanning the gap. Germline-derived CDR1 and CDR2 are SGHDN and FVKESK. The CDR3 nucleotides read TGTGCCAGCAGCCAATATGGTCAGGGGATGAACACTGAAGCTTTCTTT. Its protein product is CASSQYGQGMNTEAFF.

This chain connects TRBV7-8 to TRBJ2-2, with TRBD2 matching over 9 bases. CDR1 SGHVS and CDR2 FQNEAQ come from the germline V gene. Trimming cost V 1 base and J 6 bases; bases outside gene matches: 15. The CDR3 is made up of 19 amino acids. The CDR3 sequence is CASSLGLSSGRPHAGELFF. CDR3 in DNA: TGTGCCAGCAGCTTAGGGTTATCGAGCGGGAGGCCCCACGCCGGGGAGCTGTTTTTT.

The J gene is TRBJ1-6, the V gene TRBV6-5, with 8 bases fitting TRBD1. Germline V gene sequence: CDR1 MNHEY, CDR2 SVGAGI. This CDR3 comprises 15 residues. V lost 2 bases, J lost 9 bases, and 6 bases stayed unmatched. Here the CDR3 reads CASSYGDRTISPLHF. For the CDR3, the DNA is TGTGCCAGCAGTTACGGGGACAGGACCATTTCACCCCTCCACTTT.

This clone was detected a few times. The chain is built from TRBV18 and TRBJ1-1, with unresolved D. This CDR3 is 15 amino acids long. Germline CDR1 and CDR2: KGHSH and LQKENI. V lost 6 bases and J 0 bases, leaving 14 bases between the germline ends. The CDR3 bases are TGTGCCAGCTCGGTTAGTGCAAGCGTGAACACTGAAGCTTTCTTT. This translates into CASSVSASVNTEAFF.

This chain uses TRBV5-1 with TRBJ2-1; a possible D gene is TRBD1 (6 bases). Looked up from germline, CDR1 is SGHRS and CDR2 is YFSETQ. The CDR3 length is 16 residues. Trimming cost V 7 bases and J 7 bases, with 24 bases left between them. CDR3 sequence (DNA): TGCGCCAGCTCAACTTTGGCAAGGTCAGGGGCAAATGAGCAGTTCTTC. This gives the protein CASSTLARSGANEQFF.

The V call is TRBV7-2, the J call TRBJ1-2; 7 nucleotides agree with TRBD1. The V and J ends lost 5 bases and 2 bases, in that order; junction bases with no gene match: 11. Germline V lookup: CDR1 SGHTA, CDR2 FQGNSA. CDR3 size: 16 residues. The CDR3, as DNA: TGTGCCAGCAGCGACGGGACCCGGACAGGAAACTATGGCTACACCTTC. As protein: CASSDGTRTGNYGYTF.

This clone has just a few counts. The V and J genes are TRBV28 and TRBJ1-5, with a possible D match to TRBD1 (6 bases). Germline V gene data show CDR1 as MDHEN and CDR2 as SYDVKM. This CDR3 spans 15 amino acids. Trimming took off 8 bases at V and 1 base at J, with 15 bases between the two ends. CDR3 bases: TGTGCCAGCCTACCTGGGACATCAAGCAATCAGCCCCAGCATTTT. Its translation: CASLPGTSSNQPQHF.

The chain links TRBV5-6 to TRBJ2-1; 9 bases are a match to TRBD2. The trim removed 5 bases at V and 15 bases at J, leaving 15 bases unmatched. The CDR3 has 14 residues. The V gene's germline CDR1 is SGHDT and CDR2 YYEEEE. CDR3 nucleotides: TGTGCCAGCAGTCAGGACATTTCAGCGGGAGGTCCGTTCTTC. It yields the protein CASSQDISAGGPFF.

The CDR3 region is CASSQVREGRTGELFF. In DNA, the CDR3 is TGTGCCAGCAGCCAAGTCCGGGAGGGCCGAACCGGGGAGCTGTTTTTT. The chain employs TRBV3-1 (or the pseudogene TRBV3-2) and TRBJ2-2; 8 bases align to TRBD2. CDR1 LGHDT and CDR2 YNNKEL come from the germline V gene (reference sequence). The CDR3 is 16 residues long. Trimming removed 1 base from V and 5 bases from J; junction bases left unmatched: 6.

The chain carries TRBV7-2 and TRBJ1-1, with a possible D match to TRBD1 (6 bases). CDR3 size: 16 residues. The germline V gene has CDR1 SGHTA and CDR2 FQGNSA. Between the trimmed V and J ends, which lost 3 bases and 5 bases, there was a span of 19 bases. The CDR3 loop is CASSFSGTGRRTEAFF. CDR3 nucleotides: TGTGCCAGCAGCTTCTCCGGAACAGGGAGGAGGACTGAAGCTTTCTTT.

The J gene is TRBJ2-3, the V gene TRBV2; D is undetermined. CDR3 length: 11 residues. V dropped 3 bases and J dropped 6 bases, with 4 bases sitting between them. Germline V gene sequence: CDR1 SNHLY, CDR2 FYNNEI. The CDR3 nucleotides read TGTGCCAGCAGTGACCGGGATACGCAGTATTTT. The encoded protein is CASSDRDTQYF.

V gene TRBV5-8 combines with J gene TRBJ2-7, with a weak D call TRBD1 (6 bases). Trimming removed 1 base at V and 6 bases at J, with 14 bases between. The CDR3 consists of 14 residues. Germline CDR1 is SGHTS and CDR2 is YDEGEE. CDR3 residues: CASSLRGDRSEQYF. Written as DNA, the CDR3 is TGTGCCAGCAGCTTGCGTGGTGACAGGAGCGAGCAGTACTTC.

This clone was seen only a few times. The chain couples TRBV4-3 to TRBJ2-3, with a weak D call TRBD2 (6 bases). Germline values: CDR1 LGHNA, CDR2 YSLEER. CDR3 length: 12 amino acids. V lost 8 bases, J lost 7 bases, and 13 bases lay in between. The DNA of the CDR3 is TGCGCCAGCTCCGCCGCGGGAAATACGCAGTATTTT. It specifies CASSAAGNTQYF.

The J gene is TRBJ2-5, the V gene TRBV19; no clear D. Germline V gives CDR1 LNHDA, CDR2 SQIVND (reference sequence). The CDR3 has 11 residues. Trimming took off 6 bases at V and 2 bases at J, with 4 bases between the two ends. CDR3 amino acids: CASSTQETQYF. The CDR3 DNA reads as TGTGCCAGTAGCACACAAGAGACCCAGTACTTC.

This chain uses TRBV9 with TRBJ2-1, with 8 nucleotides matching TRBD2. CDR3 length: 15 amino acids. Germline assignment: CDR1 SGDLS and CDR2 YYNGEE. V lost 0 bases and J lost 5; bases outside the gene matches: 4. DNA of the CDR3: TGTGCCAGCAGCGTAGTCGGGGGGGCCCACAATGAGCAGTTCTTC. Encoded protein: CASSVVGGAHNEQFF. The variable domain in full, completed from reference TRBV9 and TRBJ2-1, reads DSGVTQTPKHLITATGQRVTLRCSPRSGDLSVYWYQQSLDQGLQFLIQYYNGEERAKGNILERFSAQQFPDLHSELNLSSLELGDSALYFCASSVVGGAHNEQFFGPGTRLTVL.

The J gene is TRBJ1-2, the V gene TRBV5-5; 10 nucleotides match TRBD1. Looked up from germline, CDR1 is SGHKS and CDR2 is YYEKEE (reference sequence). The CDR3 runs to 17 residues. After removal of 1 base from V and 5 bases from J, the junction contained 11 bases not matched to a gene. The CDR3 loop is CASSLTRDRGLRYGYTF. As DNA, the CDR3 is TGTGCCAGCAGCTTGACCCGGGACAGGGGTCTTAGATATGGCTACACCTTC.

The chain employs TRBV4-2 and TRBJ2-7; 7 nucleotides agree with TRBD1. Per germline, CDR1 LGHNA and CDR2 YNFKEQ. Trimming removed 5 bases from V and 9 bases from J; junction bases left unmatched: 10. The CDR3 runs to 13 residues. CDR3 DNA: TGTGCCAGCAGCGAAACACAGGGGAAGTGGCAGTACTTC. Translated: CASSETQGKWQYF.

This rearrangement joins TRBV4-1 to TRBJ1-5, with D perhaps matching TRBD1 (5 bases). The CDR3 is made up of 14 amino acids. Trimming pared 0 bases from V and 6 bases from J, leaving 9 bases between. Germline V gene data show CDR1 as MGHRA and CDR2 as YSYEKL. CDR3 residues: CASSQEQAGQPQHF. Here the CDR3 DNA reads TGCGCCAGCAGCCAAGAACAGGCTGGTCAGCCCCAGCATTTT.

The rearrangement links TRBV7-9 to TRBJ1-2; the D gene is possibly TRBD1 (5 bases). The CDR3 length is 14 residues. Trimming pared 2 bases from V and 6 bases from J, leaving 13 bases between. Germline lookup yields CDR1 SEHNR and CDR2 FQNEAQ (reference sequence). The CDR3 loop is CASSLPLGQNGYTF. CDR3 in DNA: TGTGCCAGCAGCTTACCCCTGGGGCAAAATGGCTACACCTTC.

To note about this clone: Its ends do not fully match the called genes, so a read error is possible. The chain links TRBV14 to TRBJ1-5, with D possibly TRBD1 on 5 matching bases. The germline V gene has CDR1 SGHDN and CDR2 FVKESK. There are 10 residues in the CDR3. The CDR3 region is CASSRCRVDF. The CDR3 coding sequence is TGTGCCAGCAGTCGCTGCAGGGTAGATTTT. The entire variable domain, with the rest obtained from reference TRBV14 and TRBJ1-5, is as follows: EAGVTQFPSHSVIEKGQTVTLRCDPISGHDNLYWYRRVMGKEIKFLLHFVKESKQDESGMPNNRFLAERTGGTYSTLKVQPAELEDSGVYFCASSRCRVDFGDGTRLSIL.

The chain employs TRBV7-2 and TRBJ2-1; TRBD1 matches at 7 bases. The CDR3 consists of 15 residues. Germline loops: CDR1 SGHTA, CDR2 FQGNSA. The J segment lost 6 bases and the V segment lost 5 bases, leaving 10 bases of the junction unmatched. CDR3 sequence (DNA): TGTGCCAGCAGCCAATCCGGGACAGTGATCAATGAGCAGTTCTTC. Protein: CASSQSGTVINEQFF.

The gene calls are TRBV12-3 or TRBV12-4 and TRBJ1-5; perhaps TRBD1 as D (5 bases). Trimming removed 3 bases at V and 7 bases at J, with 10 bases between. This CDR3 has 13 amino acids. CDR3 DNA sequence: TGTGCCAGCAGTTTGGGGGGGTCCCAGCCCCAGCATTTT. Translating gives CASSLGGSQPQHF.

The rearrangement uses TRBV7-8 and TRBJ1-5; D unresolved. The CDR3 contains 14 residues. Germline assignment: CDR1 SGHVS and CDR2 FQNEAQ. V lost 3 bases, J lost 0 bases, and 6 bases lay in between. This CDR3 is CASSFGDSNQPQHF. In DNA, the CDR3 is TGTGCCAGCAGCTTTGGGGATAGCAATCAGCCCCAGCATTTT.